The rows below give T cell receptor beta chains drawn from one sample of a study of blood T cell repertoires in COVID-19. Assay used: immunoSEQ multiplex PCR; TCRdb lists only in-frame clones, some missing. The data show 300,000 or so clones, about 92% seen once. The sequenced material came from PBMCs or T cells enriched from blood (not recorded which). All receptors derive from a man aged 55 to 70 who had recovered from COVID-19. CDR3s include the opening cysteine and the closing phenylalanine or tryptophan. D genes are given only for firm matches. Where a row states a size, it is once, few, many or the class of an expanded clone; other rows omit it.

d_call clone_size j_call v_call cdr3_length cdr3_nt cdr3_aa
. . TRBJ2-5 TRBV11-3 20 TGTGCCAGCAGCTTAGGTTTTGGCAGGGGCGAGAGGGGAGCCCAAGAGACCCAGTACTTC CASSLGFGRGERGAQETQYF
. few TRBJ2-7 TRBV6-5 12 TGTGCCAGCTGGGGGGATTCCTACGAGCAGTACTTC CASWGDSYEQYF
. . TRBJ1-3 TRBV6-5 12 TGTGCCAGCAGGCCCCGGGGAAACACCATATATTTT CASRPRGNTIYF
. . TRBJ2-7 TRBV29-1 12 TGCAGCGTTGGGGGGCGGTCGTACGAGCAGTACTTC CSVGGRSYEQYF
TRBD1 . TRBJ1-1 TRBV15 14 TGTGCCACCTGCCGGGACAGGAGTATTGCTGAAGCTTTCTTT CATCRDRSIAEAFF
TRBD2 . TRBJ2-2 TRBV5-1 14 TGCGCCAGCAGCCATCGGGACTACGGAGGGGAGCTGTTTTTT CASSHRDYGGELFF
. . TRBJ2-1 TRBV19 14 TGTGCCAGCTCCCCAGGGAGGTTCGGCAATGAGCAGTTCTTC CASSPGRFGNEQFF
. . TRBJ1-5 TRBV27 13 TGTGCCAGCAGTTTCCAGGGGCTTCAGCCCCAGCATTTT CASSFQGLQPQHF
TRBD2 . TRBJ2-1 TRBV19 15 TGTGCCAGTAGAGAACTAGCGGGGGGGTACAATGAGCAGTTCTTC CASRELAGGYNEQFF
. . TRBJ1-5 TRBV19 15 TGTGCCAGTAGTATTCTTCCCGGGAGCAATCAGCCCCAGCATTTT CASSILPGSNQPQHF
TRBD1 . TRBJ1-5 TRBV7-9 15 TGTGCCAGCAGCTCGGGACAGGGTGTTGTCCAGCCCCAGCATTTT CASSSGQGVVQPQHF
. . TRBJ1-4 TRBV5-4 12 TGTGCCAGCAGCTTGGACGGGGAAAAACTGTTTTTT CASSLDGEKLFF
TRBD1 . TRBJ1-1 TRBV19 16 TGTGCCAGTACCTACAGGGGCGCAGGGAGAGTCACTGAAGCTTTCTTT CASTYRGAGRVTEAFF